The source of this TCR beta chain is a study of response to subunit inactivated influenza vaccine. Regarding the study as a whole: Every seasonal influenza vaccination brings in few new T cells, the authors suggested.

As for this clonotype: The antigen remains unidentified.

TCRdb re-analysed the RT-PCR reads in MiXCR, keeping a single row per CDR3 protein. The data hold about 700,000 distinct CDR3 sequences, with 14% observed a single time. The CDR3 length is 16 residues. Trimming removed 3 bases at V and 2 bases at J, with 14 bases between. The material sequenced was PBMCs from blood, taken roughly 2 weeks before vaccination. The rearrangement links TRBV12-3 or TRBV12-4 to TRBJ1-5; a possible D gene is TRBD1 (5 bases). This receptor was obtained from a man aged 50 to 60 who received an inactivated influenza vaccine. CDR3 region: CASSLGGGVGNQPQHF. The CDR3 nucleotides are TGTGCCAGCAGTTTGGGTGGGGGGGTTGGCAATCAGCCCCAGCATTTT.